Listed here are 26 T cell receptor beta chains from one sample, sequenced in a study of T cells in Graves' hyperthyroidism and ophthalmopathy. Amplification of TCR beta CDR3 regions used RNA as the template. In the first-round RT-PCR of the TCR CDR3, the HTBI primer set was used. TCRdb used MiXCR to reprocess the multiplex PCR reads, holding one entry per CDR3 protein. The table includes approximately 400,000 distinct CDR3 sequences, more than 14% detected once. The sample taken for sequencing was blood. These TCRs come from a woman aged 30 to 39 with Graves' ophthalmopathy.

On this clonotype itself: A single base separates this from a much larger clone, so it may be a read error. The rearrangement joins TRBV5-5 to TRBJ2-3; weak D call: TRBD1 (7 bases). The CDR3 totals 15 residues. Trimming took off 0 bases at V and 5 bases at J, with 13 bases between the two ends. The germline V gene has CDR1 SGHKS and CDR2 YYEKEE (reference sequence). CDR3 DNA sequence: TGTGCCAGCAGCTTGGCAGGGGGGTCCCTAGATACGCAGTATTTT. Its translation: CASSLAGGSLDTQYF. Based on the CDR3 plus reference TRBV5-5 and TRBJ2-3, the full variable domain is DAGVTQSPTHLIKTRGQQVTLRCSPISGHKSVSWYQQVLGQGPQFIFQYYEKEERGRGNFPDRFSARQFPNYSSELNVNALLLGDSALYLCASSLAGGSLDTQYFGPGTRLTVL.

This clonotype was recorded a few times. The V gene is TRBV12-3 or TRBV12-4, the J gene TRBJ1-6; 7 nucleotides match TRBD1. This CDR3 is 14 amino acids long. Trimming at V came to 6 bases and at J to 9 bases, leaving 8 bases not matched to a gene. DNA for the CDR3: TGTGCCAGCAGGGGGACAGAACCCACTTCACCCCTCCACTTT. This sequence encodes CASRGTEPTSPLHF.

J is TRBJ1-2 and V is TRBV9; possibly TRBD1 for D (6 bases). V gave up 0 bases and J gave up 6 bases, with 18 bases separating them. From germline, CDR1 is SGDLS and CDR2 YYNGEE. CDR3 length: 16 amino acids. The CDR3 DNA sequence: TGTGCCAGCAGCGTAGAGTCATGGGGGGCACGTAATGGCTACACCTTC. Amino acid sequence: CASSVESWGARNGYTF.

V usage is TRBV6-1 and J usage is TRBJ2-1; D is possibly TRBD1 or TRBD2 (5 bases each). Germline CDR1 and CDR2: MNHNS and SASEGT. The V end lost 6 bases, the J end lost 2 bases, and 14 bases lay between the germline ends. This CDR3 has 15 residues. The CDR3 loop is CASRGEFGTYNEQFF. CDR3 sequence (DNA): TGTGCCAGCAGAGGGGAGTTTGGAACCTACAATGAGCAGTTCTTC.

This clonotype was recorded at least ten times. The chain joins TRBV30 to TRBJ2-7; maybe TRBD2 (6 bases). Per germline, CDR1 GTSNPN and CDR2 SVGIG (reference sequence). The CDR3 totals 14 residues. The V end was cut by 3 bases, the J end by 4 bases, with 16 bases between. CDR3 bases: TGTGCCTGGAGAGGCGGCCCAGGGAGGTACGAGCAGTACTTC. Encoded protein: CAWRGGPGRYEQYF.

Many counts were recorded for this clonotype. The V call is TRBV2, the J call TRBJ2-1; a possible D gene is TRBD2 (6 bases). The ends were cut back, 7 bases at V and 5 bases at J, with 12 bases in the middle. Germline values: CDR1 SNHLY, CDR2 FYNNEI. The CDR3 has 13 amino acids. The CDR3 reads CASMAGPHNEQFF. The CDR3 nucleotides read TGTGCCAGCATGGCGGGGCCTCACAATGAGCAGTTCTTC.

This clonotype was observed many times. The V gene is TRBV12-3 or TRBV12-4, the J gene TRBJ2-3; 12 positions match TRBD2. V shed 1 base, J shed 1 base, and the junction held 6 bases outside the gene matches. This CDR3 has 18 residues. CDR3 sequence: CASSLGYLAGGRTDTQYF. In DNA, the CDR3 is TGTGCCAGCAGTTTAGGATATCTAGCGGGGGGGCGCACAGATACGCAGTATTTT.

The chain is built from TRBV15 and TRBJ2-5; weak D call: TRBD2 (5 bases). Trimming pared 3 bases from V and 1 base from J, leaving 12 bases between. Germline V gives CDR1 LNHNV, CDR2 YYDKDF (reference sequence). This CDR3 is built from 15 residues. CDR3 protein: CATSSLAGVQETQYF. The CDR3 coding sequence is TGTGCCACCAGCAGCCTCGCCGGGGTCCAAGAGACCCAGTACTTC. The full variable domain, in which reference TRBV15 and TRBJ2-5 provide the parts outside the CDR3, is DAMVIQNPRYQVTQFGKPVTLSCSQTLNHNVMYWYQQKSSQAPKLLFHYYDKDFNNEADTPDNFQSRRPNTSFCFLDIRSPGLGDTAMYLCATSSLAGVQETQYFGPGTRLLVL.

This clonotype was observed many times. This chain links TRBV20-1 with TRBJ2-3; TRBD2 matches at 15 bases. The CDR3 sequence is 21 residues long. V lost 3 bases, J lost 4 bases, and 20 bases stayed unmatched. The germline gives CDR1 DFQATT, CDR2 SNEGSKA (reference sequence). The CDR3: CSASPPVWTSGGASFPDTQYF. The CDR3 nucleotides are TGCAGTGCTAGCCCTCCCGTGTGGACTAGCGGGGGGGCTTCGTTCCCAGATACGCAGTATTTT.

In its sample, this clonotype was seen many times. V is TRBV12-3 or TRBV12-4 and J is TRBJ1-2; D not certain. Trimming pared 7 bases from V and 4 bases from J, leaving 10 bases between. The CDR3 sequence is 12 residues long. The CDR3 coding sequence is TGTGCCAGCAACACATTTGGCTATGGCTACACCTTC. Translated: CASNTFGYGYTF.

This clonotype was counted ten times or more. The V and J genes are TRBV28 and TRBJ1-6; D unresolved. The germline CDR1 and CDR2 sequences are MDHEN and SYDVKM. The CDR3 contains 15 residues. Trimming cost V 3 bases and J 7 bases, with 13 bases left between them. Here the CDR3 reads CASSFGQLANSPLHF. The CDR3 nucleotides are TGTGCCAGCAGTTTTGGGCAGCTGGCAAATTCACCCCTCCACTTT. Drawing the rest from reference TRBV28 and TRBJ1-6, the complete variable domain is DVKVTQSSRYLVKRTGEKVFLECVQDMDHENMFWYRQDPGLGLRLIYFSYDVKMKEKGDIPEGYSVSREKKERFSLILESASTNQTSMYLCASSFGQLANSPLHFGNGTRLTVT.

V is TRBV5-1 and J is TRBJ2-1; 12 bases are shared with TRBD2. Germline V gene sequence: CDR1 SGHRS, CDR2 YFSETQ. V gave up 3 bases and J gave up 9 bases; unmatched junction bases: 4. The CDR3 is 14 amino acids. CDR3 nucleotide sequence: TGCGCCAGCAGCTGGACTAGCGGGAACGCTGAGCAGTTCTTC. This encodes CASSWTSGNAEQFF.

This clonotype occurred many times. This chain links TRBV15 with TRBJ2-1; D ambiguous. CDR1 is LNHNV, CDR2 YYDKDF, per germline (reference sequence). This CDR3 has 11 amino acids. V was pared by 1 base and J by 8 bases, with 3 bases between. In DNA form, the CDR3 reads TGTGCCACCAGCAGAGGGGATGAGCAGTTCTTC. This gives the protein CATSRGDEQFF. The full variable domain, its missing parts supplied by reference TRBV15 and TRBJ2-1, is DAMVIQNPRYQVTQFGKPVTLSCSQTLNHNVMYWYQQKSSQAPKLLFHYYDKDFNNEADTPDNFQSRRPNTSFCFLDIRSPGLGDTAMYLCATSRGDEQFFGPGTRLTVL.

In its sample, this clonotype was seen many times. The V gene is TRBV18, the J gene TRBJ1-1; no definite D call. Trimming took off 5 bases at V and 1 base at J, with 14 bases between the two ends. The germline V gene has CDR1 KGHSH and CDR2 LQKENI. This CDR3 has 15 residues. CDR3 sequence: CASSKSVDSNTEAFF. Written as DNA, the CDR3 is TGTGCCAGCTCAAAGTCCGTCGATTCGAACACTGAAGCTTTCTTT.

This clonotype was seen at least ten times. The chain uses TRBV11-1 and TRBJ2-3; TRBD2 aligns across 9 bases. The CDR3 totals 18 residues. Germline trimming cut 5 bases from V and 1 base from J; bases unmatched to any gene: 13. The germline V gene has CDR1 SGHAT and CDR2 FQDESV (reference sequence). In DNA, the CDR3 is TGTGCCAGCAGCGCCTTCTCCCTACCTAGCGGGGGCACAGATACGCAGTATTTT. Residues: CASSAFSLPSGGTDTQYF.

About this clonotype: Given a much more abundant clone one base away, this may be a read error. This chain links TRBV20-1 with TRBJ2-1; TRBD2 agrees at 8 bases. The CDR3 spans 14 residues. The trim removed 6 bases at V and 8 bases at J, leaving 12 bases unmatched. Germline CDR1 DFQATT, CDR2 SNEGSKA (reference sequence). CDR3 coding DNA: TGCAGTGCCAGACTAGCGAGGCCCAGGGATGAGCAGTTCTTC. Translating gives CSARLARPRDEQFF.

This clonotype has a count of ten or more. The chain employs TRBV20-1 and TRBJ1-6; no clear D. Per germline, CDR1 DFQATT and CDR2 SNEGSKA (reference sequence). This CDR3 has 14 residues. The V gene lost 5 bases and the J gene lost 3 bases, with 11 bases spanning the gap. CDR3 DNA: TGCAGTGCTGGCGGTGGTGACTATAATTCACCCCTCCACTTT. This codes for CSAGGGDYNSPLHF.

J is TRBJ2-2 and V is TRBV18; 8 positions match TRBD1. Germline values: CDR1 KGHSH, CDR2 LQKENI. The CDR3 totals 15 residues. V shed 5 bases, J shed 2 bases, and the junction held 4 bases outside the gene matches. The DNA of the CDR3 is TGTGCCAGCTCAGCACAGGGGGGCAACACCGGGGAGCTGTTTTTT. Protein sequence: CASSAQGGNTGELFF.

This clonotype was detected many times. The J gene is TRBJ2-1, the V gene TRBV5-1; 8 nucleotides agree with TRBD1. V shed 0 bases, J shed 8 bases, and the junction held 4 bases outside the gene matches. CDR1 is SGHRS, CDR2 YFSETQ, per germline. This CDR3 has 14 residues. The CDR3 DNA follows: TGCGCCAGCAGCTTGGGACAGGGGTTTCATGAGCAGTTCTTC. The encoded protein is CASSLGQGFHEQFF.

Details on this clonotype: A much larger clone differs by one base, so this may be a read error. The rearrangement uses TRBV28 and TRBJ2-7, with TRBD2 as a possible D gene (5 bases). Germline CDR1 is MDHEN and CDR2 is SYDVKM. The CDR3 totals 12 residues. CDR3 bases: TGTGCCCGCAGCTCCGGACTGAGCGAGCAGTACTTC. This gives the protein CARSSGLSEQYF.

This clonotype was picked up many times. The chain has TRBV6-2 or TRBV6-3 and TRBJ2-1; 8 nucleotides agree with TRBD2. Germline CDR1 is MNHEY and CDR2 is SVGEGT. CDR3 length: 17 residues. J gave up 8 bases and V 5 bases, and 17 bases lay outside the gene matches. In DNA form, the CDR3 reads TGTGCCAGCAGTGACGGGGGGGCCGGGTATACACACCATGAGCAGTTCTTC. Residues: CASSDGGAGYTHHEQFF.

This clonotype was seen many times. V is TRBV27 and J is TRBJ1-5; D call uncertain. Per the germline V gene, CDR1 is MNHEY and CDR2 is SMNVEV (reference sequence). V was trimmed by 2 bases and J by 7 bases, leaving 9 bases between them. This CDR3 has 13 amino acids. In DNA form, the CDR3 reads TGTGCCAGCAGTTTAGAGGGCCCGCAGCCCCAGCATTTT. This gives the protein CASSLEGPQPQHF.

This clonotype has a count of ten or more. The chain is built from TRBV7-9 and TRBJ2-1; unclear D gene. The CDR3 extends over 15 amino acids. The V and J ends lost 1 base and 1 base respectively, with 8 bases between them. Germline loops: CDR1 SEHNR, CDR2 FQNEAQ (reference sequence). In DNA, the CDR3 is TGTGCCAGCAGCTTAGAATTAGGATCCTACAATGAGCAGTTCTTC. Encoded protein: CASSLELGSYNEQFF. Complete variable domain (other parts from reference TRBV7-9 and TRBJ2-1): DTGVSQNPRHKITKRGQNVTFRCDPISEHNRLYWYRQTLGQGPEFLTYFQNEAQLEKSRLLSDRFSAERPKGSFSTLEIQRTEQGDSAMYLCASSLELGSYNEQFFGPGTRLTVL.

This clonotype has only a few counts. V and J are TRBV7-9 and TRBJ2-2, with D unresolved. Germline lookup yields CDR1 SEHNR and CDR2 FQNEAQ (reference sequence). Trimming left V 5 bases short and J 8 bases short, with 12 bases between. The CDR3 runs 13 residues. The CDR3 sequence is CASSGRHRGELFF. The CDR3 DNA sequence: TGTGCCAGCAGCGGTAGGCACCGGGGGGAGCTGTTTTTT.

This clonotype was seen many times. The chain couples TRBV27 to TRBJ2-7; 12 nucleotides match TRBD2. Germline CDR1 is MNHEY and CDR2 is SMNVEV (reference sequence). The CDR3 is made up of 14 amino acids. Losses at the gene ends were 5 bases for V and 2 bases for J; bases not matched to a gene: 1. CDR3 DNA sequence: TGTGCCAGCAGTGCTAGCGGGGGGGCCTACGAGCAGTACTTC. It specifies CASSASGGAYEQYF.

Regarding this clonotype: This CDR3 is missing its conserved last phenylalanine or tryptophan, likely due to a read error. CDR3 in amino acids: CASRTDSYEQYL. The CDR3 DNA reads as TGTGCCAGCAGAACAGATTCCTACGAGCAGTACCTC. The chain employs TRBV7-9 and TRBJ2-7; no reliable D call. The CDR3 consists of 12 residues. V dropped 6 bases and J dropped 1 base, with 7 bases sitting between them. CDR1 and CDR2 (germline): SEHNR, FQNEAQ (reference sequence).